This T cell receptor beta chain derives from a study of CXCR3-negative and CXCR3-positive naive CD8 T cells. Study-level findings and limits: CXCR3-expressing naive cells carried TRB CDR3s more hydrophobic than those of CXCR3-negative naive cells.

Germline assignment: CDR1 SGHRS and CDR2 YFSETQ. The CDR3 loop spans 17 amino acids. UMI-labeled 5' RACE TRB cDNA libraries were prepared from the cells. From its re-call of the 5' RACE reads, TCRdb lists each CDR3 protein once, without DNA. This table lists about 120,000 distinct CDR3 sequences. Turning to this clonotype: What it binds is not known.

The V and J genes are TRBV5-1 and TRBJ2-7; TCRdb indicates TRBD1, and absent DNA this call remains unverified. The sequence derives from a human donor in good health. Some clones in this sample may be carry-over from other donors' samples. Material for sequencing was naive CXCR3- CD8+ T cells from blood. Subset in this sample: CD45RO-CCR7+CD27+CD95- naive CD8+ T cells lacking CXCR3 (TNR3-). The CDR3 reads CASSSLPGTGRRDEQYF.